Given below is one TCR beta chain in context. This record comes from a study of blood T cell repertoires in COVID-19. For the study at large: Acute-phase and convalescent COVID-19 samples originated in the United States, Italy and Spain. From T cells, B-cell-depleted T cells, or PBMCs came the material, which was cDNA or gDNA.

After removal of 5 bases from V and 4 bases from J, the junction contained 8 bases not matched to a gene. Germline-derived CDR1 and CDR2 are LNHDA and SQIVND (reference sequence). The CDR3 has 16 residues. TCRdb's copy holds only in-frame clones and misses some; the assay was immunoSEQ multiplex PCR. The sample lists some 150,000 clones, approximately 78% occurring once. Sequences were obtained from peripheral blood. The clonotype comes from a man aged 80 or over with acute or convalescent COVID-19. V gene TRBV19 combines with J gene TRBJ1-2; TRBD1 agrees at 12 bases. The CDR3 DNA sequence: TGTGCCAGTAGTGGGGGACAGGGGGCGCCTGGCTATGGCTACACCTTC. Its protein is CASSGGQGAPGYGYTF.